This TCR beta chain was identified in a study of CD4 T cells in relation to SARS-CoV-2 and coronaviruses. Some clones are missing from TCRdb's copy, which holds only in-frame ones; the method was immunoSEQ multiplex PCR. This table has approximately 25,000 clones, about 82% appearing once. Germline V gene sequence: CDR1 LNHDA, CDR2 SQIVND (reference sequence). Trimming removed 2 bases from V and 2 bases from J, with 13 bases in between. CDR3 length: 16 residues. In regard to this clone: No antigen is known for it.

Unexposed donor CD4+ T cells date from 2011-2018, before the COVID-19 pandemic. The cells were cultured for around ten days before CD4+ T cells were isolated. This chain joins TRBV19 and TRBJ1-5, with TRBD1 as a possible D gene (5 bases). What was sequenced was CD4+ T cells from PBMCs, cultured in vitro. The TCR was taken from a human donor in good health. CDR3 protein: CASSIRGVDGNQPQHF. The CDR3 DNA sequence: TGTGCCAGTAGTATACGAGGGGTCGATGGCAATCAGCCCCAGCATTTT.